This is a list of T cell receptor beta chains from one sample in a study of cytomegalovirus exposure and HLA in healthy donors. Repertoires were generated with immunoSEQ multiplex PCR, while TCRdb's copy carries only in-frame clones and drops some. This table holds some 130,000 clones. Sequencing used PBMCs. These receptors all come from a man aged 18 to 29 in good health and CMV-seronegative. The conserved cysteine and the conserved F or W are not part of the CDR3 here.

TRBV7-9 | ASSLNGGDGYT
TRBV15 | ATSAWSANYGYT
TRBV30 | AWSTGQGTPLYNQPQH
TRBV25-1 | ASSELQGLGYT
TRBV4-3 | ASSQEIAGGAGSDEQY
TRBV2 | ASSSRDRFNQPQH
TRBV4-3 | ASSQGSGTGNEQF
TRBV5-5 | ASSLELVWGTGDYGYT
TRBV27 | ASRTGGYEQY
TRBV6-5 | ASSYSTGTYEQY
TRBV11-3 | ASSLGQGTNQPQH
TRBV18 | ASSRTPDLYNEQF
TRBV27 | ASSVDSLFMNTEAF
TRBV11-3 | ASSIPLGGRGTDTQY
TRBV9 | ASSSGSPHEQY
TRBV6-5 | ASSYATAYEQY
TRBV5-4 | ASSLGWTGTDTQY
TRBV20-1 | SAKSGNGYT
TRBV7-9 | ASSPRQGATQETQY
TRBV5-4 | ASSLISLTEAF
TRBV5-4 | ASTGQGAGGYT
TRBV10-3 | AISEPPGETEAF
TRBV11-3 | ASSQSSRNTGELF
TRBV11-1 | ASSFLGGGGTYEQY
TRBV9 | ASSVGTSGGHYNEQF
TRBV7-2 | ASSPGRWSTDTQY
TRBV11-1 | ASSSQRPRLAGGVTF
TRBV18 | ASSLDRTEAF
TRBV4-1 | ASSQGQGVGEQY
TRBV5-1 | ASSLAWSGDTEAF
TRBV5-4 | ASSLDSGIAF
TRBV2 | ASREASGRGTDTQY
TRBV5-5 | ASNQFQGYNEKLF
TRBV9 | ASSRGETYEQY
TRBV28 | ASSSPGHHPALH
TRBV6-5 | ASSYWEDTEAF
TRBV5-1 | ASSSQWNEQF
TRBV5-1 | ASSPFGSTDTQY
TRBV5-6 | ASSLGGTGYNYGYT
TRBV2 | ASSGTGFSNGYT
TRBV7-3 | ASSRDSFSSPYNEQF
TRBV5-1 | ASSFTGGSYEQY
TRBV10-3 | AIRDRGDGYT
TRBV5-4 | ASSFGGQGALETQY
TRBV5-6 | ASSLVLAGENEQF
TRBV28 | ASSFTESQH
TRBV14 | ASSLRQESNTGELF
TRBV6-5 | ASSYSNGQGVSPLH
TRBV18 | ASSPMTGVSSGNTIY
TRBV25-1 | ASRYIEQY
TRBV5-6 | ASSAGTGGYEQY